The T cell receptor beta chain under discussion was sequenced for a study of T cell repertoires in cytomegalovirus infection. Study-level background: Public TCR beta signatures marked donors with CMV infection and the matching HLA.

To note about this clonotype: Antigen specificity is unknown.

The CDR3 runs 13 residues. Per the germline V gene, CDR1 is SQVTM and CDR2 is ANQGSEA. V was trimmed by 7 bases and J by 6 bases, leaving 15 bases between them. TCRdb ran MiXCR on the reads and lists one entry per CDR3 protein. The sample lists about 890,000 distinct CDR3 sequences, approximately 31% occurring once. Study-level findings and limits: The ex vivo response was dominated by HLA-C-restricted CMV-specific TCR beta clonotypes. Of the TCR beta families, the public ones yielded a cumulative frequency that identified carriers of CMV plus the relevant HLA.

The gene calls are TRBV29-1 and TRBJ2-2; no clear D. The clonotype comes from a human donor in good health (CMV status not recorded). Some clones in this sample may be carry-over from other donors' samples. Here the sequenced sample was cultured CD8+ T cells from PBMCs, taken from culture after CMV antigen stimulation. The CDR3 loop reads CSAYSPAAGELFF. Written as DNA, the CDR3 is TGCAGCGCATACTCCCCGGCGGCCGGGGAGCTGTTTTTT.